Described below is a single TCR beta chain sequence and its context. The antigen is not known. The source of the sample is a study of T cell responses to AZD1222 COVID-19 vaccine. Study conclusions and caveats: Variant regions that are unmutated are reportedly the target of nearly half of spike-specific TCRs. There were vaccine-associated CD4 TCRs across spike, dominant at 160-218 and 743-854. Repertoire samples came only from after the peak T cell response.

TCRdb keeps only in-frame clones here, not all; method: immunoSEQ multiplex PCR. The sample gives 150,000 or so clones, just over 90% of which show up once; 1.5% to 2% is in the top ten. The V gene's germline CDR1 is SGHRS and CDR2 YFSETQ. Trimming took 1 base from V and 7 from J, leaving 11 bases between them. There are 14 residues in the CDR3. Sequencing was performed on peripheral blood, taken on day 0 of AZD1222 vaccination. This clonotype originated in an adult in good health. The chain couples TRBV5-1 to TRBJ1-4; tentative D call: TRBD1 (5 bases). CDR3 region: CASSLFGDVEKLFF. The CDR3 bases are TGCGCCAGCAGCTTGTTTGGGGACGTTGAAAAACTGTTTTTT. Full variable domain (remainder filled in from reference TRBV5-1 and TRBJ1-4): KAGVTQTPRYLIKTRGQQVTLSCSPISGHRSVSWYQQTPGQGLQFLFEYFSETQRNKGNFPGRFSGRQFSNSRSEMNVSTLELGDSALYLCASSLFGDVEKLFFGSGTQLSVL.